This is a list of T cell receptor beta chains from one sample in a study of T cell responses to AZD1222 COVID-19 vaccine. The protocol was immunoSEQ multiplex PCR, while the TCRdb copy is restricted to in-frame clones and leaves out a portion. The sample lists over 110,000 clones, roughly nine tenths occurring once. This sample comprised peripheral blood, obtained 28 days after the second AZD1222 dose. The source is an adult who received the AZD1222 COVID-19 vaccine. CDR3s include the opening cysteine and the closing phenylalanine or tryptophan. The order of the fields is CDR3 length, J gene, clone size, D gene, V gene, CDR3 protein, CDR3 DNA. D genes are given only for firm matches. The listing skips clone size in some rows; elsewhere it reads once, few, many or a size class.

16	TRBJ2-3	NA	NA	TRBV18	CASSPRPLGSTDTQYF	TGTGCCAGCTCACCCCGACCCCTGGGGAGCACAGATACGCAGTATTTT
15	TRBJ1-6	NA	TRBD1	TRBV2	CASSEPGQINSPLHF	TGTGCCAGCAGTGAACCGGGACAGATTAATTCACCCCTCCACTTT
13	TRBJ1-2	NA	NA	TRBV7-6	CASSLAAGNGYTF	TGTGCCAGCAGCTTAGCGGCTGGGAATGGCTACACCTTC
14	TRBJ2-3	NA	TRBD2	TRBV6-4	CASSEAGGTDTQYF	TGTGCCAGCAGTGAGGCGGGGGGCACAGATACGCAGTATTTT
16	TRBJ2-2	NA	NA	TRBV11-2	CASSLVGLVQTGELFF	TGTGCCAGCAGCTTAGTAGGCCTAGTCCAGACCGGGGAGCTGTTTTTT
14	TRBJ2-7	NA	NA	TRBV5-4	CASSPDSYSYEQYF	TGTGCCAGCAGCCCCGACAGCTACTCCTACGAGCAGTACTTC
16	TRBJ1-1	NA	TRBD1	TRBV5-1	CATRGSGGGGDTEAFF	TGCGCCACCCGAGGGTCAGGGGGCGGAGGGGACACTGAAGCTTTCTTT
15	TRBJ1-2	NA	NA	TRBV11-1	CASSLEGRKMYGYTF	TGTGCCAGCAGCTTAGAGGGACGGAAAATGTATGGCTACACCTTC
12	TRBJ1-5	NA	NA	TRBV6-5	CASRGTGQPQHF	TGTGCCAGCAGGGGAACGGGGCAGCCCCAGCATTTT
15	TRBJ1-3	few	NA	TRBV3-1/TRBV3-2	CASSRGGDSGNTIYF	TGTGCCAGCAGCCGGGGCGGGGACTCTGGAAACACCATATATTTT
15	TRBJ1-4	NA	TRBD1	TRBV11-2	CASRSWGTGVGKLFF	TGTGCCAGCAGGTCGTGGGGGACAGGGGTCGGAAAACTGTTTTTT
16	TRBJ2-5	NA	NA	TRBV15	CATSRGGGRYQETQYF	TGTGCCACCAGCAGAGGAGGGGGGAGGTACCAAGAGACCCAGTACTTC
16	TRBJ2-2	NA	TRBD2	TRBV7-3	CASSSIPGGPGGELFF	TGTGCCAGCAGCTCTATTCCGGGAGGGCCTGGCGGGGAGCTGTTTTTT
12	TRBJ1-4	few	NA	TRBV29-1	CSVVGPDEKLFF	TGCAGCGTTGTTGGCCCCGATGAAAAACTGTTTTTT
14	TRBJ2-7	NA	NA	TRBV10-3	CAISENGSEEEQYF	TGTGCCATCAGTGAGAACGGGTCGGAAGAGGAGCAGTACTTC
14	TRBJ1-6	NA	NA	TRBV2	CASSGANLVSPLHF	TGTGCCAGCAGTGGGGCCAACCTGGTATCACCCCTCCACTTT
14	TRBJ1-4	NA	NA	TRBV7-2	CASSLVQGRQELFF	TGTGCCAGCAGCTTAGTTCAGGGCAGGCAGGAACTGTTTTTT
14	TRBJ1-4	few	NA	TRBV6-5	CASSSSHLGEKLFF	TGTGCCAGCAGTTCTTCTCATCTAGGCGAAAAACTGTTTTTT
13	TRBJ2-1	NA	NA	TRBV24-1	CATSNFMKGEQFF	TGTGCCACCAGTAATTTTATGAAGGGTGAGCAGTTCTTC
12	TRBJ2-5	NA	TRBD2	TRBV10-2	CASSTSGETQYF	TGCGCCAGTTCTACTAGCGGGGAGACCCAGTACTTC
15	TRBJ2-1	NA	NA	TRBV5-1	CASRTAGSWGNEQFF	TGCGCCAGCAGAACAGCGGGCTCCTGGGGGAATGAGCAGTTCTTC
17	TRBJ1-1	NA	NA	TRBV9	CASSQGPEDILNTEAFF	TGTGCCAGCAGCCAAGGGCCAGAGGACATACTGAACACTGAAGCTTTCTTT
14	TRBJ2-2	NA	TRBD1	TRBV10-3	CAIGRTGDTGELFF	TGTGCCATCGGCCGGACAGGGGACACCGGGGAGCTGTTTTTT
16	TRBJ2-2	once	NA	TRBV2	CASSVNVIGGTGELFF	TGTGCCAGCAGTGTTAATGTAATAGGGGGAACCGGGGAGCTGTTTTTT
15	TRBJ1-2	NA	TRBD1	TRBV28	CASRGQWELNYGYTF	TGTGCCAGCCGGGGACAGTGGGAATTGAACTATGGCTACACCTTC
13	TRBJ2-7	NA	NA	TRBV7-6	CASSLAGHYEQYF	TGTGCCAGCAGCTTAGCGGGACATTACGAGCAGTACTTC
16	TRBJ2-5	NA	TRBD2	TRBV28	CASSFLGGRRKETQYF	TGTGCCAGCAGTTTTCTTGGCGGGAGGAGGAAAGAGACCCAGTACTTC
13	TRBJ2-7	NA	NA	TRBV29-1	CSVEGQDTYEQYF	TGCAGCGTTGAAGGTCAGGACACCTACGAGCAGTACTTC
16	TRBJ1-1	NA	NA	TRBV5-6	CASSLRKSGVNTEAFF	TGTGCCAGCAGCTTAAGAAAGTCGGGGGTGAACACTGAAGCTTTCTTT
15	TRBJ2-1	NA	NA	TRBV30	CAWIGGSPRYNEQFF	TGTGCCTGGATTGGTGGTAGCCCGAGGTACAATGAGCAGTTCTTC
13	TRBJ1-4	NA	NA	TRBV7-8	CASSVATNEKLFF	TGTGCCAGCAGCGTAGCAACTAATGAAAAACTGTTTTTT
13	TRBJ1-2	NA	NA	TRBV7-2	CASSAARNYGYTF	TGTGCCAGCAGCGCCGCAAGGAATTATGGCTACACCTTC
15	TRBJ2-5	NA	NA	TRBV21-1	CASSTSGQGKETQYF	TGTGCCAGCAGCACTTCCGGACAGGGGAAAGAGACCCAGTACTTC
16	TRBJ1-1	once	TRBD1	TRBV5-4	CASSSTMTGKVPEAFF	TGTGCCAGCAGCTCAACAATGACAGGGAAAGTCCCTGAAGCTTTCTTT
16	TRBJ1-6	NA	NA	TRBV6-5	CASSYSVGGGDSPLHF	TGTGCCAGCAGTTACTCTGTGGGGGGCGGCGATTCACCCCTCCACTTT
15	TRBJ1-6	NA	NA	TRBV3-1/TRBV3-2	CASSQKGPKNSPLHF	TGTGCCAGCAGCCAAAAGGGTCCCAAGAATTCACCCCTCCACTTT
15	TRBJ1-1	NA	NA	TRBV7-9	CASSLSGTMNTEAFF	TGTGCCAGCAGTCTAAGCGGGACCATGAACACTGAAGCTTTCTTT
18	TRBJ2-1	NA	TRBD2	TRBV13	CASSPGRSSGAAYNEQFF	TGTGCCAGCAGCCCAGGGCGTTCTAGCGGGGCGGCCTACAATGAGCAGTTCTTC
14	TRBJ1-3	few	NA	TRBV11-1	CASSGGSTGNTIYF	TGTGCCAGCAGCGGGGGATCCACTGGAAACACCATATATTTT
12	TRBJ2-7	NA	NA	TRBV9	CASSAGVGEQYF	TGTGCCAGCAGCGCAGGGGTCGGTGAGCAGTACTTC
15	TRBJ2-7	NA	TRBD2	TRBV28	CASSSLTGGPREQYF	TGTGCCAGCAGTTCTCTAACGGGAGGGCCTCGGGAGCAGTACTTC
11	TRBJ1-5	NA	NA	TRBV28	CASSGNQPQHF	TGTGCCAGCAGCGGAAATCAGCCCCAGCATTTT
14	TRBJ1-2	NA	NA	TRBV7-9	CASSGSGTNYGYTF	TGTGCCAGCAGCGGTTCAGGAACTAACTATGGCTACACCTTC
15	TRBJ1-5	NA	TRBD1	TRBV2	CASKSQGVSNQPQHF	TGTGCCAGCAAATCACAGGGGGTAAGCAATCAGCCCCAGCATTTT
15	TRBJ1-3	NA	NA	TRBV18	CASSLGQSSGNTIYF	TGTGCCAGCTCACTCGGACAGTCCTCTGGAAACACCATATATTTT
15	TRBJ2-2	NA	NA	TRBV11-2	CASSLMPQTTGELFF	TGTGCCAGCAGCTTAATGCCACAGACCACCGGGGAGCTGTTTTTT
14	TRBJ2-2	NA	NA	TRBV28	CASSSPQGKRELFF	TGTGCCAGCAGTTCACCGCAGGGAAAAAGGGAGCTGTTTTTT
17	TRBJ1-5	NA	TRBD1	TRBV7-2	CASSAWGTGIGNQPQHF	TGTGCCAGCAGCGCCTGGGGGACAGGAATTGGCAATCAGCCCCAGCATTTT
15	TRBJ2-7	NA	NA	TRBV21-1	CASRKAGTVAYEQYF	TGTGCCAGCAGGAAGGCCGGGACCGTGGCCTACGAGCAGTACTTC
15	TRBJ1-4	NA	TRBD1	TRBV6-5	CASSYSTGASEKLFF	TGTGCCAGCAGTTACTCGACAGGGGCTAGCGAAAAACTGTTTTTT
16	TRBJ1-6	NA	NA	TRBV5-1	CASSLTGSSYNSPLHF	TGCGCCAGCAGCTTGACAGGGAGCTCCTATAATTCACCCCTCCACTTT
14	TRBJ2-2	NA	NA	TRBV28	CASREVLHTGELFF	TGTGCCAGCAGGGAGGTCTTACACACCGGGGAGCTGTTTTTT
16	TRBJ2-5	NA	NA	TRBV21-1	CASSRRDRGNRRTQYF	TGTGCCAGCAGCAGGCGGGACAGGGGAAATCGGCGGACCCAGTACTTC
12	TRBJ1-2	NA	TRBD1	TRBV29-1	CSGTGVNYGYTF	TGCAGCGGGACAGGGGTTAACTATGGCTACACCTTC
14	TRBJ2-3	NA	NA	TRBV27	CASSLGLPTDTQYF	TGTGCCAGCAGTTTAGGACTGCCCACAGATACGCAGTATTTT
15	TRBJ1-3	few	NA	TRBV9	CASSVTGKAGNTIYF	TGTGCCAGCAGCGTAACCGGAAAAGCTGGAAACACCATATATTTT
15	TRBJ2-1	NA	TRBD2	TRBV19	CASRVGTSGNDEQFF	TGTGCCAGTAGAGTGGGGACTAGCGGGAACGATGAGCAGTTCTTC
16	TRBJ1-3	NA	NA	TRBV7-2	CASSKKTAFSGNTIYF	TGTGCCAGCAGCAAAAAGACAGCCTTCTCTGGAAACACCATATATTTT
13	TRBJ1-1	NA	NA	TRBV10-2	CASSSTLNTEAFF	TGCGCCAGCAGTTCGACATTGAACACTGAAGCTTTCTTT